Each of the 8 T cell receptor beta chains below was sequenced from the same sample in a study of control samples from healthy donors and cancer patients. Clones were read by immunoSEQ multiplex PCR, and TCRdb kept only the in-frame ones, dropping some. Here the sample spans around 85,000 clones, roughly 93% being singletons. The material sequenced was blood. These receptors all stem from a woman younger than 35 in good health.

The chain links TRBV27 to TRBJ2-6, with TRBD2 identical over 8 bases. The CDR3 totals 19 residues. The V gene end was trimmed by 6 bases and the J gene end by 1 base; junction bases not matched to a gene: 14. The V gene's germline CDR1 is MNHEY and CDR2 SMNVEV (reference sequence). This CDR3 is CASSAAGAGVASGANVLTF. The CDR3 DNA is TGTGCCAGCAGCGCAGCGGGGGCGGGAGTAGCGTCTGGGGCCAACGTCCTGACTTTC. The whole variable domain, filled in from reference TRBV27 and TRBJ2-6, reads EAQVTQNPRYLITVTGKKLTVTCSQNMNHEYMSWYRQDPGLGLRQIYYSMNVEVTDKGDVPEGYKVSRKEKRNFPLILESPSPNQTSLYFCASSAAGAGVASGANVLTFGAGSRLTVL.

The chain's CDR3 is CASSPRLAGEGETQYF. The DNA of the CDR3 is TGCGCCAGCAGCCCACGACTAGCGGGAGAAGGGGAGACCCAGTACTTC. This sequence joins TRBV4-3 and TRBJ2-5, with TRBD2 identical over 12 bases. The V gene's germline CDR1 is LGHNA and CDR2 YSLEER. There are 16 residues in the CDR3. Trimming at V came to 4 bases and at J to 5 bases, leaving 8 bases not matched to a gene.

In its sample, this clone was seen once. At one boundary the junction diverges from the germline segment, which might be a read error. The V call is TRBV2, the J call TRBJ2-5; TRBD2 is a possible D gene (5 bases). The CDR3 has 14 amino acids. Germline V CDR1 and CDR2: SNHLY, FYNNEI. The CDR3 region is CASREVRGQETQYF. The CDR3 region has the DNA TGTGCCAGCAGAGAAGTTCGGGGCCAAGAGACCCAGTACTTC. Using reference TRBV2 and TRBJ2-5 for the parts outside the CDR3, the full variable domain is EPEVTQTPSHQVTQMGQEVILRCVPISNHLYFYWYRQILGQKVEFLVSFYNNEISEKSEIFDDQFSVERPDGSNFTLKIRSTKLEDSAMYFCASREVRGQETQYFGPGTRLLVL.

The V and J genes are TRBV7-8 and TRBJ2-7; TRBD1 agrees at 8 bases. The CDR3 consists of 12 residues. Germline CDR1 and CDR2: SGHVS and FQNEAQ. The V segment lost 8 bases and the J segment 9 bases; nucleotides outside the gene matches: 9. Written as DNA, the CDR3 is TGTGCCAGCGAAGACAGGGGTCGGGGGCAGTACTTC. Translation: CASEDRGRGQYF.

This chain uses TRBV29-1 with TRBJ2-1, with D possibly TRBD1 on 6 matching bases. The ends were cut back, 7 bases at V and 6 bases at J, with 25 bases in the middle. The germline gives CDR1 SQVTM, CDR2 ANQGSEA. This CDR3 region has 16 residues. CDR3 amino acids: CSANPPPRGPTNEQFF. The CDR3 DNA is TGCAGCGCCAATCCCCCCCCCAGGGGCCCCACCAATGAGCAGTTCTTC.

The chain joins TRBV5-1 to TRBJ2-5; D is ambiguous. CDR1 and CDR2 from the germline V gene are SGHRS and YFSETQ. The CDR3 has 12 residues. Trimming stripped 4 bases from V and 2 bases from J, with 6 bases between. DNA of the CDR3: TGCGCCAGCAGCCCAAATCAAGAGACCCAGTACTTC. This encodes CASSPNQETQYF.

The chain employs TRBV27 and TRBJ1-1; no definite D call. Germline V gene sequence: CDR1 MNHEY, CDR2 SMNVEV (reference sequence). This CDR3 has 13 residues. The germline V and J ends were trimmed by 5 bases and 8 bases, with 15 bases remaining between them. The CDR3 loop is CASSPPPHLEAFF. The CDR3, as DNA: TGTGCCAGCAGTCCTCCCCCCCACTTAGAAGCTTTCTTT.

This sequence joins TRBV27 and TRBJ1-2; 7 bases fit TRBD1. With V trimmed by 7 bases and J by 3 bases, 8 bases remained unmatched. The V gene's germline CDR1 is MNHEY and CDR2 SMNVEV (reference sequence). The CDR3 is 14 amino acids. CDR3 protein: CASNNPGTDYGYTF. Written as DNA, the CDR3 is TGTGCCAGCAACAACCCCGGGACAGACTATGGCTACACCTTC.